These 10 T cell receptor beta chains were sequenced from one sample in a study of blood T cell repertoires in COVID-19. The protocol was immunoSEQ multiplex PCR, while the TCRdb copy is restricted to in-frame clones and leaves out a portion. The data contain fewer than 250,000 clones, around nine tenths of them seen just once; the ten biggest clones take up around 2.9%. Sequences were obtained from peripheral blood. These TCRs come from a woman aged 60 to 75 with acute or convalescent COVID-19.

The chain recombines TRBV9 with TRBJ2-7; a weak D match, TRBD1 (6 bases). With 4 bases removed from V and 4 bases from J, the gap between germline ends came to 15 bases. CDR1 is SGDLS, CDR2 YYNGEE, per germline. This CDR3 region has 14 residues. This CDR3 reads CASSPRPQGYEQYF. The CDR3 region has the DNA TGTGCCAGCAGCCCGCGACCACAGGGTTACGAGCAGTACTTC.

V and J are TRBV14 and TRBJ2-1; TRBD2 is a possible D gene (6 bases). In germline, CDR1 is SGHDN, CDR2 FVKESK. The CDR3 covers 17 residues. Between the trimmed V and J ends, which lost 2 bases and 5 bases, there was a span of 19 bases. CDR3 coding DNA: TGTGCCAGCAGCCAAATCCCCATAGCGGATTGGGACAATGAGCAGTTCTTC. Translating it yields CASSQIPIADWDNEQFF. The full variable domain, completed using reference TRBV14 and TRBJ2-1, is EAGVTQFPSHSVIEKGQTVTLRCDPISGHDNLYWYRRVMGKEIKFLLHFVKESKQDESGMPNNRFLAERTGGTYSTLKVQPAELEDSGVYFCASSQIPIADWDNEQFFGPGTRLTVL.

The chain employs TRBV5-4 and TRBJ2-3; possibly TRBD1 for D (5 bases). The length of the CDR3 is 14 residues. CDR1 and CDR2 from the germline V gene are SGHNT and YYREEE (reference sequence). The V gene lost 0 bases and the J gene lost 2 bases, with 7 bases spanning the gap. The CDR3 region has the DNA TGTGCCAGCAGCTTGGGACAGTTCACAGATACGCAGTATTTT. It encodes CASSLGQFTDTQYF. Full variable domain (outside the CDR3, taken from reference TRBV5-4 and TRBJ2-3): ETGVTQSPTHLIKTRGQQVTLRCSSQSGHNTVSWYQQALGQGPQFIFQYYREEENGRGNFPPRFSGLQFPNYSSELNVNALELDDSALYLCASSLGQFTDTQYFGPGTRLTVL.

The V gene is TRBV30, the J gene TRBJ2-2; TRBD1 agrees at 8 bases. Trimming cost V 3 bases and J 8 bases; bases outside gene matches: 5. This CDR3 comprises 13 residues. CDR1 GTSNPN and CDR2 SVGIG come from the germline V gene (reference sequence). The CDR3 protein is CAWRADRAGELFF. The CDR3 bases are TGTGCCTGGAGGGCGGACAGGGCAGGGGAGCTGTTTTTT.

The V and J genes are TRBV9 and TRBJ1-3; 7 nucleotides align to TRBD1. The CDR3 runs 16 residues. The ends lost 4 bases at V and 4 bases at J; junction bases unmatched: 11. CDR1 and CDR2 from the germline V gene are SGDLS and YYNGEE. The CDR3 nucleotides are TGTGCCAGCAGCCCTAGACAGGGTTCGCAAGGAAACACCATATATTTT. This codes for CASSPRQGSQGNTIYF.

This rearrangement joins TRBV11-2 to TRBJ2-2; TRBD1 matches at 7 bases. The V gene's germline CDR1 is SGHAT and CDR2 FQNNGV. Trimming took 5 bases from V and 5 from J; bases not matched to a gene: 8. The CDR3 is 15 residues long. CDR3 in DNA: TGTGCCAGCAGCCACGGGACAGCCAGGACCGGGGAGCTGTTTTTT. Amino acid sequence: CASSHGTARTGELFF.

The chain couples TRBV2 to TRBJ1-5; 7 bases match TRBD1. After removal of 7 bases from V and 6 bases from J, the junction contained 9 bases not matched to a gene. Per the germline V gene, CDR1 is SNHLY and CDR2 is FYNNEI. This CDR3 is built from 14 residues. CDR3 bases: TGTGCCAGCATCAGAGACAGGGAATCTCAGCCCCAGCATTTT. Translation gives CASIRDRESQPQHF.

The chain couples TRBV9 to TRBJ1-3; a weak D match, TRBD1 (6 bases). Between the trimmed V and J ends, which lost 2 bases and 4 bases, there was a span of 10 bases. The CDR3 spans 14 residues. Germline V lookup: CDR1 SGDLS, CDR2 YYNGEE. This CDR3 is CASSVGDIGNTIYF. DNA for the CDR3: TGTGCCAGCAGCGTGGGGGACATAGGAAACACCATATATTTT.

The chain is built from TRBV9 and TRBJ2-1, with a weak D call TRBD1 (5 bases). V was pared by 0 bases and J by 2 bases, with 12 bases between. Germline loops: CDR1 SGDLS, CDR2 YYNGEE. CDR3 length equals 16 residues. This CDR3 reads CASSVGTTDTYNEQFF. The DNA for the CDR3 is TGTGCCAGCAGCGTAGGGACGACAGACACCTACAATGAGCAGTTCTTC.

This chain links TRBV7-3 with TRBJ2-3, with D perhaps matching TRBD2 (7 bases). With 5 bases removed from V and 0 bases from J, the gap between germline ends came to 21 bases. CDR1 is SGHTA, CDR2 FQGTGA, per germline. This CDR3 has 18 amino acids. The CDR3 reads CASSPGEGGILSTDTQYF. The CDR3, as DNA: TGTGCCAGCAGCCCAGGAGAGGGGGGGATACTGAGCACAGATACGCAGTATTTT.